This T cell receptor beta chain derives from a study of blood T cell repertoires in COVID-19 (dated by TCRdb to 2018 to 2021). For the wider study: Samples from collaborators originated in the United States, Italy and Spain and spanned both the acute and convalescent phases of COVID-19. Where available, HLA class I and class II types were obtained from metadata supplied by the sample provider rather than from assay-based typing. The dataset comprised deeply sampled blood TCRbeta repertoires from subjects exposed to, actively infected with, or recovered from COVID-19. The prospective study material was composed of cDNA or gDNA derived from T cells, B-cell-depleted T cells, or PBMCs. The sample metadata nearly always contained a de-identified subject ID, COVID-19 status, age in years and sex. The repertoires were made available in a free public database intended to serve as a resource for research on the immune response to SARS-CoV-2. The samples were drawn from two sources: the first 160 participants of the ongoing ImmuneRACE study, and fewer than 1,500 subjects contributed by 6 global collaborators.

Study-wide conclusions, independent of this receptor: Clinical and demographic metadata were provided uncurated, with the amount varying by source and participant.

TCRbeta CDR3 regions were amplified from genomic DNA by means of the immunoSEQ Assay, a bias-controlled multiplex PCR. Concerning the study's data processing: The number of nucleated cells in each sample was estimated from the amplification of reference gene primers within the assay. To quantify the absolute abundance of each unique TCRbeta CDR3 rearrangement, sequence reads were collapsed and filtered. For each sample, productive Simpson clonality was calculated by taking the square root of Simpson's diversity index across productive rearrangements. In TCRdb, the immuneACCESS table is reduced to in-frame sequences with V and J assigned. These tables do not hold every clone; where another copy was compared, an unresolved V gene accounts for under half, and the others remain unexplained. The V and J calls and clone size come from that table; D and trimming were worked out from the DNA. This sample comprises under 150,000 clones, 86% of them detected only once. The ten largest make up about 2.5% of the sample.

Participants in the prospective study were enrolled through a virtual design, were aged about 18 to 100 years, and lived in roughly 25 United States geographic areas. Cohort assignment in the prospective study relied on participant-reported clinical history from a screening survey and a study questionnaire. Recovered participants in ImmuneRACE Cohort 3 were defined as having two consecutive negative NP/OP PCR tests, clearance from a healthcare professional, or resolution of symptoms. Mobile phlebotomists in the prospective study collected whole blood, serum and a nasopharyngeal or oropharyngeal swab from every participant. Prospective study participants could optionally give additional blood draws and questionnaires over an approximately 2-month period. Before DNA extraction, prospective study blood samples were shipped either frozen or at room temperature. On this clone itself: No cognate antigen has been identified for it. No base qualities exist here, and no much larger clone lies one base off it.

V ends up 4 bases short and J 5 bases short, with an unmatched junction base count of 10. CDR1 and CDR2 were assigned from the germline V gene as SGDLS and YYNGEE. Inclusive of the bounding cysteine and phenylalanine, the CDR3 is 15 residues long. Only the CDR3 part of the read is kept: 45 bases, read in frame from the first base. The receptor was isolated from a woman aged 45-65 years who had recovered from COVID-19. Sample: PBMCs or T cells enriched from blood (not recorded which). This sequence uses TRBV9 and TRBJ2-5; the junction holds 8 bases that match TRBD2. The CDR3 here reads CASSPGLVAVETQYF. The DNA sequence follows: TGTGCCAGCAGCCCGGGACTAGTCGCAGTGGAGACCCAGTACTTC.